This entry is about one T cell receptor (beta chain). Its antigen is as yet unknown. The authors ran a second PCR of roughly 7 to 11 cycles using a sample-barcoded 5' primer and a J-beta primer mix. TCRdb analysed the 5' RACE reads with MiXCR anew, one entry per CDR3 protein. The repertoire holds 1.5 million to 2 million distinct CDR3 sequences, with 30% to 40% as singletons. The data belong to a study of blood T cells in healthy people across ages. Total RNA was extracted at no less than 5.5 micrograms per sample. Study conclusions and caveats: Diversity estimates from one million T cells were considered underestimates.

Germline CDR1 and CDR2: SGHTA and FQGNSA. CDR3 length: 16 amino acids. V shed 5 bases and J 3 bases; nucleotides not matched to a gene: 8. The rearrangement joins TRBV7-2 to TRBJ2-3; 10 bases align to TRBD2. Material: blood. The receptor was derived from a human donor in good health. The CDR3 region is CASSPLGLAATDTQYF. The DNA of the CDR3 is TGTGCCAGCAGCCCTCTCGGACTAGCGGCTACAGATACGCAGTATTTT. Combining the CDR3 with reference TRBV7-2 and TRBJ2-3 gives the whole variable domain GAGVSQSPSNKVTEKGKDVELRCDPISGHTALYWYRQSLGQGLEFLIYFQGNSAPDKSGLPSDRFSAERTGGSVSTLTIQRTQQEDSAVYLCASSPLGLAATDTQYFGPGTRLTVL.